This T cell receptor (beta chain) stems from a study of somatic mutations in cytotoxic T cells in rheumatoid arthritis. TCRdb's table, derived via immunoSEQ multiplex PCR, lists solely in-frame clones and lacks some. Found here are over 15,000 clones, about 81% of them singletons; the top ten hold roughly an eighth. The origin of this receptor is an adult with rheumatoid arthritis. Sample: CD8+ T cells sorted from blood.

The CDR3 DNA follows: TGCGCCAGCAGCCTACGGGCAGGGCCCTCCTACGAGCAGTACTTC. Translating gives CASSLRAGPSYEQYF. V is TRBV5-1 and J is TRBJ2-7; D is perhaps TRBD1 (5 bases). Germline V gene lookup returns CDR1 SGHRS and CDR2 YFSETQ. Trimming left V 4 bases short and J 0 bases short, with 14 bases between. CDR3 length: 15 amino acids.